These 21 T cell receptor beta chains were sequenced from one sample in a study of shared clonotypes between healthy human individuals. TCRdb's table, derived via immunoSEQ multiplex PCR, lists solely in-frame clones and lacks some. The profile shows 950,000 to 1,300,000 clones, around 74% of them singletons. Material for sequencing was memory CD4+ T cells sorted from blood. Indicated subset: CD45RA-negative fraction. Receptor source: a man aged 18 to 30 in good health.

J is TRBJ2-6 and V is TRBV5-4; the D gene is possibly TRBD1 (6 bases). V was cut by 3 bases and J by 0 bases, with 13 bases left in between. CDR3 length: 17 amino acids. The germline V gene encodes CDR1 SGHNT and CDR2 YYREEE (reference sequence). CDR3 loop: CASSYRDTYSGANVLTF. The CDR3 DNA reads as TGTGCCAGCAGCTACCGGGACACCTACTCTGGGGCCAACGTCCTGACTTTC.

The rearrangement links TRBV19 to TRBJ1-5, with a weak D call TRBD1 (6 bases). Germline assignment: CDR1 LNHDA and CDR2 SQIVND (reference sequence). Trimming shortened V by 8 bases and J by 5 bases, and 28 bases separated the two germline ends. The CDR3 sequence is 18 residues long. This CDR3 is CASGPSYQGLVRDQPQHF. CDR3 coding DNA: TGTGCCAGTGGTCCCAGTTACCAGGGGTTGGTGAGGGATCAGCCCCAGCATTTT.

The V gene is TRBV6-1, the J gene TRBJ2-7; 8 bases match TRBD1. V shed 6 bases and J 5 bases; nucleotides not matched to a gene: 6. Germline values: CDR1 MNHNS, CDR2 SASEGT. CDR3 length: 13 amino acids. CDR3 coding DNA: TGTGCCAGCAGCCGGACAGGGAATCACGAGCAGTACTTC. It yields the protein CASSRTGNHEQYF.

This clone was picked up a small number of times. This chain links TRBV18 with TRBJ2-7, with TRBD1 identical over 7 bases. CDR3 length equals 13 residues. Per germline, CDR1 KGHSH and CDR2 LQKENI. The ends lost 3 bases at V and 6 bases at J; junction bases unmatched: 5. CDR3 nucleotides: TGTGCCAGCTCACCCCTCGACAGGGCCGAGCAGTACTTC. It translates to CASSPLDRAEQYF. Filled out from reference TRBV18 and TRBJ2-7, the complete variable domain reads NAGVMQNPRHLVRRRGQEARLRCSPMKGHSHVYWYRQLPEEGLKFMVYLQKENIIDESGMPKERFSAEFPKEGPSILRIQQVVRGDSAAYFCASSPLDRAEQYFGPGTRLTVT.

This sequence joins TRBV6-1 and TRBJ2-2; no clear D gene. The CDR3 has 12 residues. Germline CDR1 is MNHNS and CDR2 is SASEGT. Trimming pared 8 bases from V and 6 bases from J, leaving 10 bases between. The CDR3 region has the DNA TGTGCCAGCGGTTCTAGATCCGGGGAGCTGTTTTTT. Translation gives CASGSRSGELFF.

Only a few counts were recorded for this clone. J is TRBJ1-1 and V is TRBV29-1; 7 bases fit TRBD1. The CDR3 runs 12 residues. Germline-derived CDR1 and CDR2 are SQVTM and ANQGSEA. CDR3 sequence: CSFRGLETEAFF. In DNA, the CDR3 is TGCAGTTTTAGGGGGCTAGAAACTGAAGCTTTCTTT. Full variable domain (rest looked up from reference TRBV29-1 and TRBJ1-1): SAVISQKPSRDICQRGTSLTIQCQVDSQVTMMFWYRQQPGQSLTLIATANQGSEATYESGFVIDKFPISRPNLTFSTLTVSNMSPEDSSIYLCSFRGLETEAFFGQGTRLTVV.

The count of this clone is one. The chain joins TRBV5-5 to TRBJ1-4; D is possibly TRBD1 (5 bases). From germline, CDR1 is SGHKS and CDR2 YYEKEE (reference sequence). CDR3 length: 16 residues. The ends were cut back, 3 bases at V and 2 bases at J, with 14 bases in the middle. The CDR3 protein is CASSWYGAGTNEKLFF. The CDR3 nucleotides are TGTGCCAGCAGCTGGTACGGGGCTGGGACTAATGAAAAACTGTTTTTT.

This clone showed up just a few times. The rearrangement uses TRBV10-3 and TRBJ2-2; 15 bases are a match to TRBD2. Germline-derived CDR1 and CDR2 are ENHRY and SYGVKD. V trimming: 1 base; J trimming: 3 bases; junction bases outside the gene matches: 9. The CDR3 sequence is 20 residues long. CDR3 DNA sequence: TGTGCCATCAGTGAGTTACAACGGACTAGCGGGAGGGAGCACACCGGGGAGCTGTTTTTT. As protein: CAISELQRTSGREHTGELFF.

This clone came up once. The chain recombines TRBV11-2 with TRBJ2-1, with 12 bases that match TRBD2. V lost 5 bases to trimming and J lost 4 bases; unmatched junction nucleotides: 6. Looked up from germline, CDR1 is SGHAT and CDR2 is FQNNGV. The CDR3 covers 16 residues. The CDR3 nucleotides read TGTGCCAGCAGCATTGTACTAGCGGGAGGTTACAATGAGCAGTTCTTC. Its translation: CASSIVLAGGYNEQFF.

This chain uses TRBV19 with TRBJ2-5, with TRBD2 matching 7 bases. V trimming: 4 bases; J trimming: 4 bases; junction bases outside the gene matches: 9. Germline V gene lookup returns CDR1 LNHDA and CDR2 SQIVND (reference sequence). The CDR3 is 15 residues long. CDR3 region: CASSRSGDARETQYF. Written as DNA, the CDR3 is TGTGCCAGTAGTAGGAGCGGGGACGCACGAGAGACCCAGTACTTC.

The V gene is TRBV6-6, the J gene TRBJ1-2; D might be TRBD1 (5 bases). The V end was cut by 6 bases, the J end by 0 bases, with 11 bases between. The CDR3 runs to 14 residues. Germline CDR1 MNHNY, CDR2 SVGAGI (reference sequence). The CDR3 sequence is CASRLDSTNYGYTF. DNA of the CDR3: TGTGCCAGCAGGCTCGACAGCACTAACTATGGCTACACCTTC.

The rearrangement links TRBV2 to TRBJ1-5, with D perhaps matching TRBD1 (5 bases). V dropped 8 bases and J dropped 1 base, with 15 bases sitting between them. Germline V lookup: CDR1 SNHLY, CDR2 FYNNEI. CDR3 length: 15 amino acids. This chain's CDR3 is CASGRESGSNQPQHF. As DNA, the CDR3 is TGTGCCAGCGGACGGGAATCAGGGAGCAATCAGCCCCAGCATTTT.

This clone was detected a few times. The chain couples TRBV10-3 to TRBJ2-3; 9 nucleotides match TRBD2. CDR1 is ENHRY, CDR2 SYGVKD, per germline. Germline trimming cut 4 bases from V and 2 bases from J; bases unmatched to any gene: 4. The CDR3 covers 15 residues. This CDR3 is CAISAGLASTDTQYF. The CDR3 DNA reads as TGTGCCATCAGTGCGGGACTAGCTTCCACAGATACGCAGTATTTT.

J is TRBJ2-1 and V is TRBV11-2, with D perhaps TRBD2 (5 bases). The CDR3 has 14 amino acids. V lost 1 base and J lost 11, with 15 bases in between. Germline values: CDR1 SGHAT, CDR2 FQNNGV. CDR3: CASSLVLRDTKQFF. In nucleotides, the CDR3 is TGTGCCAGCAGCTTAGTTTTGAGGGATACAAAGCAGTTCTTC. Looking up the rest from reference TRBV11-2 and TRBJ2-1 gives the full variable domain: EAGVAQSPRYKIIEKRQSVAFWCNPISGHATLYWYQQILGQGPKLLIQFQNNGVVDDSQLPKDRFSAERLKGVDSTLKIQPAKLEDSAVYLCASSLVLRDTKQFFGPGTRLTVL.

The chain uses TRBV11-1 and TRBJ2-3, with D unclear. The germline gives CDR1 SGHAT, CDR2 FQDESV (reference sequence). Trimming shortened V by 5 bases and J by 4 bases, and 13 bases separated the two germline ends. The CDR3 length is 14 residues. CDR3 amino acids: CASSPRNVADTQYF. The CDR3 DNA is TGTGCCAGCAGCCCCCGGAACGTCGCAGATACGCAGTATTTT.

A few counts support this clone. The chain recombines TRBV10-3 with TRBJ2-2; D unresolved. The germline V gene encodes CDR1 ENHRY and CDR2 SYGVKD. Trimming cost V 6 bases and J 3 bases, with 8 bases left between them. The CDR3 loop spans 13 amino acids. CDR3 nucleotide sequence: TGTGCCATCAGACTACCCTACACCGGGGAGCTGTTTTTT. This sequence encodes CAIRLPYTGELFF.

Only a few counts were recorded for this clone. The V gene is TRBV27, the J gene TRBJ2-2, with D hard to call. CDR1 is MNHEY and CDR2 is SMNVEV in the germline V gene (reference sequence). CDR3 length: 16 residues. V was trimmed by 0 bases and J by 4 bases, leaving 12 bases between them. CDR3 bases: TGTGCCAGCAGTTTATCAAAGTTCCGGGCCACCGGGGAGCTGTTTTTT. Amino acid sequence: CASSLSKFRATGELFF.

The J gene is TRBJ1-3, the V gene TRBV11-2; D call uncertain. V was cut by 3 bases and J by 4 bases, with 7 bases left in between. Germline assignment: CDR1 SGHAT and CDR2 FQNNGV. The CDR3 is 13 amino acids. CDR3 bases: TGTGCCAGCAGCTTTTCCGAAGGAAACACCATATATTTT. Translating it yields CASSFSEGNTIYF.

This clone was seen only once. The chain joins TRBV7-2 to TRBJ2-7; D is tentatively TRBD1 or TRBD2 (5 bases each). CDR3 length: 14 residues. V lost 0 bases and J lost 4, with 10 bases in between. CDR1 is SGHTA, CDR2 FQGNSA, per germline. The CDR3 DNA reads TGTGCCAGCAGCTTAGCCTTTGAGGGGTACGAGCAGTACTTC. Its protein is CASSLAFEGYEQYF.

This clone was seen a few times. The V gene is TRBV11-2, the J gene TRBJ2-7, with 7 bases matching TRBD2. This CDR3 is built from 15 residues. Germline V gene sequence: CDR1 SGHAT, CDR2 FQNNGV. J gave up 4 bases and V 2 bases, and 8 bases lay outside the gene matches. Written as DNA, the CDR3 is TGTGCCAGCAGCTTATGGGGTAGCGGGCGATACGAGCAGTACTTC. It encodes CASSLWGSGRYEQYF.

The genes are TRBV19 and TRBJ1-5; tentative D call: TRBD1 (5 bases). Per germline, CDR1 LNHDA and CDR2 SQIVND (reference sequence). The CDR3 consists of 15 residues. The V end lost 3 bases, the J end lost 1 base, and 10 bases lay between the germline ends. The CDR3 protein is CASSITRQSNQPQHF. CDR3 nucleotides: TGTGCCAGTAGTATTACCCGACAGAGCAATCAGCCCCAGCATTTT.